This T cell receptor beta chain was recovered during a study of breast tumors, draining lymph nodes, adjacent tissues. Overall study results and limits: That most tumor T cells come from lymph nodes remained unproven. Luminal-like breast cancer showed significantly greater tumor-nontumor repertoire similarity than basal-like breast cancer did. Data fit most tumor T cells coming from lymph node, expanding in tumor. Tumors had less TCR diversity than lymph nodes, more than nontumor tissue.

Samples came from axillary lymph nodes draining the breast cancer. The CDR3 totals 16 residues. Trimming cost V 0 bases and J 2 bases, with 14 bases left between them. Germline lookup yields CDR1 KGHSH and CDR2 LQKENI. Via MiXCR, TCRdb re-called the multiplex PCR reads, giving one row per CDR3 protein. The sample lists about 100,000 distinct CDR3 sequences, around 20% occurring once. Worth noting for this clonotype: Its target is not known.

The sample consisted of axillary lymph node tissue. This chain connects TRBV18 to TRBJ2-7; D may correspond to TRBD1 or TRBD2 (6 bases each). The receptor was isolated from a female donor with breast cancer. Some clones in this sample may be carry-over from other donors' samples. This CDR3 is CASSPPRGAPTYEQYF. The CDR3 nucleotides read TGTGCCAGCTCACCACCAAGGGGGGCGCCTACCTACGAGCAGTACTTC. Using reference TRBV18 and TRBJ2-7 for the parts outside the CDR3, the full variable domain is NAGVMQNPRHLVRRRGQEARLRCSPMKGHSHVYWYRQLPEEGLKFMVYLQKENIIDESGMPKERFSAEFPKEGPSILRIQQVVRGDSAAYFCASSPPRGAPTYEQYFGPGTRLTVT.